These T cell receptor beta chains were read from a single sample in a study of blood T cell repertoires in COVID-19. Data came from immunoSEQ multiplex PCR; TCRdb stores just in-frame clones and leaves some out. This table has over 55,000 clones, about 90% appearing once. The sample was peripheral blood. The receptors originated from a woman older than 75 with COVID-19, enrolled during active disease. Both conserved end residues are part of each CDR3. D genes are given only for firm matches. Only part of the rows carry a size: once, few, many, or a class if the clone is expanded.

>TRBV7-2|NA|NA|TRBJ2-5
TGTGCCAGCAGCCAGACAAGGGGGGGACCCAGCGAGACCCAGTACTTC
CASSQTRGGPSETQYF
>TRBV4-1|NA|NA|TRBJ1-1
TGCGCCAGCAGCCCCCCTATGGGGACAATGAACACTGAAGCTTTCTTT
CASSPPMGTMNTEAFF
>TRBV5-1|TRBD1|NA|TRBJ2-1
TGCGCCAGCAGCCCCGGACAGGGTTATTATGAGCAGTTCTTC
CASSPGQGYYEQFF
>TRBV6-5|TRBD1|NA|TRBJ2-1
TGTGCCAGCAGTACAGGGACAGGGGTCCCCAATGAGCAGTTCTTC
CASSTGTGVPNEQFF
>TRBV6-4|NA|NA|TRBJ1-6
TGTGCCAGCAGTGAGCAGTATAATTCACCCCTCCACTTT
CASSEQYNSPLHF
>TRBV5-3|NA|NA|TRBJ2-2
TGTGCCAGAACCACAGGTGAAGGACACCCTAACACCGGGGAGCTGTTTTTT
CARTTGEGHPNTGELFF
>TRBV11-2|NA|NA|TRBJ2-1
TGTGCCAGCAGCTTAGGTCCGGGGTCTTACAATGAGCAGTTCTTC
CASSLGPGSYNEQFF
>TRBV2|NA|NA|TRBJ1-4
TGTGCCAGCACCCGAAGCGGGGTAGCTAATGAAAAACTGTTTTTT
CASTRSGVANEKLFF
>TRBV7-8|TRBD1|NA|TRBJ1-2
TGTGCCAGCAGCTTTACAGGGGGAGGCGGCTACACCTTC
CASSFTGGGGYTF
>TRBV18|NA|NA|TRBJ1-4
TGTGCCAGCTCACCCCAGCGGGGTGAAAAACTGTTTTTT
CASSPQRGEKLFF
>TRBV5-1|TRBD1|NA|TRBJ2-1
TGCGCCAGCAGCTCCAGGACAGGGGTTGAGCAGTTCTTC
CASSSRTGVEQFF
>TRBV7-2|TRBD2|NA|TRBJ2-7
TGTGCCAGCAGCACTAGCGGGGGCTCCTACGAGCAGTACTTC
CASSTSGGSYEQYF
>TRBV5-6|NA|NA|TRBJ1-2
TGTGCCAGCAGCTTGTATACAGCTAACTATGGCTACACCTTC
CASSLYTANYGYTF
>TRBV3-1/TRBV3-2|TRBD1|NA|TRBJ1-5
TGTGCCAGCAGCCAAGGGACAGGGGGTCAGCCCCAGCATTTT
CASSQGTGGQPQHF
>TRBV29-1|TRBD1|NA|TRBJ1-1
TGCAGCGTTAAACCCGGGACAGGGGTCACTGAAGCTTTCTTT
CSVKPGTGVTEAFF
>TRBV2|TRBD2|once|TRBJ2-2
TGTGCCAGCAGAGCGGGGGGGCTTTCCGGGGAGCTGTTTTTT
CASRAGGLSGELFF
>TRBV6-5|TRBD2|NA|TRBJ2-7
TGTGCCAGCACCGAGGGGAGGGTCCACGAGCAGTACTTC
CASTEGRVHEQYF
>TRBV7-8|TRBD2|NA|TRBJ2-1
TGTGCCAGCAGCGCGGGACTAGCGGGGGGACTGTTCTTC
CASSAGLAGGLFF
>TRBV5-6|TRBD1|NA|TRBJ1-5
TGTGCCAGCAGCTTTCGCGTGACAGGGGGCAATCAGCCCCAGCATTTT
CASSFRVTGGNQPQHF
>TRBV19|TRBD2|NA|TRBJ2-3
TGTGCCAGTAGTATTAGCGGGGTGGGAGATACGCAGTATTTT
CASSISGVGDTQYF
>TRBV18|NA|NA|TRBJ1-2
TGTGCCAGCTCACCAGTATCGGGGGGCACCTATGGCTACACCTTC
CASSPVSGGTYGYTF
>TRBV5-1|NA|once|TRBJ2-1
TGCGCCAGCAGCTGGACAAGCTTGAATGAGCAGTTCTTC
CASSWTSLNEQFF
>TRBV19|TRBD1|NA|TRBJ2-1
TGTGCCAGTAGTATGAATCAGGGGGCGAAGCAGTTCTTC
CASSMNQGAKQFF
>TRBV6-1|TRBD2|NA|TRBJ2-1
TGTGCCAGCAGTGAAGGCGGACTAGCGGGGACCAATGAGCAGTTCTTC
CASSEGGLAGTNEQFF
>TRBV11-2|NA|NA|TRBJ2-2
TGTGCCAGCAGCTTAGATGGGCCGCGATCCCGGTGGCTGTTTTTT
CASSLDGPRSRWLFF
>TRBV20-1|NA|NA|TRBJ1-5
TGCAGTGCTAGTCAGGGTTCGTTTCAGCCCCAGCATTTT
CSASQGSFQPQHF
>TRBV2|TRBD1|NA|TRBJ1-6
TGTGCCAGCCACTCGGGACAGGGGGCTTCACCCCTCCACTTT
CASHSGQGASPLHF
>TRBV5-1|TRBD1|NA|TRBJ2-2
TGCGCCAGCAGCTCGGGGACAGTTGCCGGGGAGCTGTTTTTT
CASSSGTVAGELFF
>TRBV3-1/TRBV3-2|NA|NA|TRBJ1-5
TGTGCCAGCAGCCAAGGAGCAGGGTCCGGTGTCAGCAATCAGCCCCAGCATTTT
CASSQGAGSGVSNQPQHF
>TRBV9|NA|NA|TRBJ2-5
TGTGCCAGCAGCGTAGGACAGCACCAAGAGACCCAGTACTTC
CASSVGQHQETQYF
>TRBV9|NA|once|TRBJ2-6
TGTGCCAGCAGCGTAGGCCCCACAGGCTCTGGGGCCAACGTCCTGACTTTC
CASSVGPTGSGANVLTF
>TRBV5-1|NA|NA|TRBJ1-3
TGCGCCAGCAGCAGCAGGGGTTTTGGAAACACCATATATTTT
CASSSRGFGNTIYF
>TRBV27|NA|NA|TRBJ1-2
TGTGCCAGCAGTTTATCGGCACAACATAACTATGGCTACACCTTC
CASSLSAQHNYGYTF
>TRBV6-5|TRBD2|once|TRBJ2-1
TGTGCCAGCATTACCGGGGGGGCCGGGAATGAGCAGTTCTTC
CASITGGAGNEQFF
>TRBV4-1|NA|NA|TRBJ1-1
TGCGCCAGCAGCCTAAGTGCGGGGGCCGGGACTGAAGCTTTCTTT
CASSLSAGAGTEAFF
>TRBV5-4|TRBD2|NA|TRBJ2-1
TGTGCCAGCAGCTTGAGTCTAGCGGTATACAATGAGCAGTTCTTC
CASSLSLAVYNEQFF
>TRBV9|TRBD2|NA|TRBJ2-1
TGTGCCAGCAGCGGCCCCGGGACTAGCCCAACGGAGTTCTTC
CASSGPGTSPTEFF
>TRBV2|TRBD1|NA|TRBJ1-2
TGTGCCAGTGAACCGGGACAGGGGGCCTTTGGCTACACCTTC
CASEPGQGAFGYTF
>TRBV2|NA|NA|TRBJ1-5
TGTGCCAGCAGCCACAACAGGGCTGGCAATCAGCCCCAGCATTTT
CASSHNRAGNQPQHF
>TRBV5-4|NA|NA|TRBJ1-5
TGTGCCAGCAGCTGGGGGGGCTCGGGGCCCCAGCATTTT
CASSWGGSGPQHF